Presented here are 16 T cell receptor beta chains from one specimen sequenced in a study of T cell responses to AZD1222 COVID-19 vaccine. Produced via immunoSEQ multiplex PCR; TCRdb's table is partial and in-frame only. Found here are 130,000 to 150,000 clones, 90% of them singletons; the top ten hold roughly 3.1%. Specimen: peripheral blood, collected on day 0 of AZD1222 vaccination. Receptors originate from an adult in good health.

V usage is TRBV12-5 and J usage is TRBJ1-1; 7 bases align to TRBD1. The trim removed 6 bases at V and 0 bases at J, leaving 4 bases unmatched. The CDR3 covers 14 residues. In germline, CDR1 is LGHNT, CDR2 FRNRAP. The DNA of the CDR3 is TGTGCTAGTGGACAGGGGTCGGTGAACACTGAAGCTTTCTTT. It codes for CASGQGSVNTEAFF.

The CDR3 DNA follows: TGCAGCGTTGATTTTGTGACCGAGGTCCCAGAGACCCAGTACTTC. Translated, it gives CSVDFVTEVPETQYF. The chain employs TRBV29-1 and TRBJ2-5; no reliable D call. The V gene lost 3 bases and the J gene lost 4 bases, with 18 bases spanning the gap. Germline CDR1 is SQVTM and CDR2 is ANQGSEA. CDR3 length: 15 amino acids.

The chain couples TRBV4-3 to TRBJ2-1, with D possibly TRBD2 on 5 matching bases. The CDR3 spans 13 residues. V lost 1 base and J 11 bases, leaving 12 bases between the germline ends. Germline V lookup: CDR1 LGHNA, CDR2 YSLEER. DNA of the CDR3: TGCGCCAGCAGCCAAGGGTCGGCGGGCCAGCAGTTCTTC. It encodes CASSQGSAGQQFF.

V gene TRBV14 combines with J gene TRBJ1-2, with no clear D. CDR1 is SGHDN and CDR2 is FVKESK in the germline V gene. Trimming took 0 bases from V and 8 from J, leaving 13 bases between them. The CDR3 spans 14 residues. The chain's CDR3 is CASSQDLEAGGYTF. In DNA, the CDR3 is TGTGCCAGCAGCCAAGATCTTGAGGCCGGCGGCTACACCTTC.

V is TRBV6-4 and J is TRBJ1-2; D not resolved. In germline, CDR1 is MRHNA, CDR2 SNTAGT. V lost 4 bases to trimming and J lost 7 bases, with 16 bases between them. The CDR3 loop spans 14 amino acids. CDR3 protein: CASSGRSPKGGYTF. CDR3 coding DNA: TGTGCCAGCAGTGGACGCAGCCCAAAGGGTGGCTACACCTTC.

The J gene is TRBJ2-5, the V gene TRBV6-5; D not certain. This CDR3 comprises 15 residues. The V gene lost 0 bases and the J gene lost 0 bases, with 8 bases spanning the gap. Per germline, CDR1 MNHEY and CDR2 SVGAGI. CDR3 residues: CASSYSIRNQETQYF. CDR3 sequence (DNA): TGTGCCAGCAGTTACTCGATCAGGAACCAAGAGACCCAGTACTTC.

The gene calls are TRBV3-1 (or the pseudogene TRBV3-2) and TRBJ2-5; D is possibly TRBD1 or TRBD2 (5 bases each). Looked up from germline, CDR1 is LGHDT and CDR2 is YNNKEL (reference sequence). Deletions cut 0 bases from V and 4 bases from J, with 12 bases between. This CDR3 has 15 amino acids. CDR3: CASSQDPRGAETQYF. The CDR3 nucleotides are TGTGCCAGCAGCCAAGATCCCCGGGGCGCAGAGACCCAGTACTTC.

V gene TRBV5-1 combines with J gene TRBJ1-1; D unclear. This CDR3 has 14 residues. CDR1 is SGHRS and CDR2 is YFSETQ in the germline V gene. V lost 1 base to trimming and J lost 0 bases, with 7 bases between them. The CDR3 is CASSLIDLNTEAFF. The CDR3 region has the DNA TGCGCCAGCAGCTTGATTGATTTGAACACTGAAGCTTTCTTT.

This clone was recorded only once. The CDR3 DNA follows: TGTGCCAGCAGACAAGGTGGATTAGGCTACACCTTC. Its protein product is CASRQGGLGYTF. The V gene is TRBV5-6, the J gene TRBJ1-2; D remains ambiguous. CDR1 is SGHDT and CDR2 is YYEEEE in the germline V gene. CDR3 length: 12 residues. V was clipped by 5 bases and J by 8 bases, with 13 bases between them.

The chain has TRBV28 and TRBJ2-1, with TRBD1 as a possible D gene (5 bases). V was cut by 3 bases and J by 8 bases, with 11 bases left in between. Germline CDR1 is MDHEN and CDR2 is SYDVKM. CDR3 size: 13 residues. The CDR3 DNA reads TGTGCCAGCAGTTTTCCAGGGCTAGATGAGCAGTTCTTC. Residues: CASSFPGLDEQFF.

The chain joins TRBV3-1 (or the pseudogene TRBV3-2) to TRBJ2-1; D is uncertain. The V end was cut by 0 bases, the J end by 9 bases, with 3 bases between. The CDR3 covers 11 residues. CDR1 and CDR2 from the germline V gene are LGHDT and YNNKEL (reference sequence). The DNA for the CDR3 is TGTGCCAGCAGCCAAGAACGTGAGCAGTTCTTC. Its translation: CASSQEREQFF.

V usage is TRBV5-1 and J usage is TRBJ2-2, with TRBD2 identical over 8 bases. The germline V gene has CDR1 SGHRS and CDR2 YFSETQ. CDR3 length equals 12 residues. J gave up 8 bases and V 4 bases, and 1 base lay outside the gene matches. The CDR3 DNA reads TGCGCCAGCAGCCGGGAGGGTGGGGAGCTGTTTTTT. Translating gives CASSREGGELFF.

The rearrangement uses TRBV12-5 and TRBJ1-5; no definite D call. Trimming removed 7 bases at V and 5 bases at J, with 9 bases between. There are 12 residues in the CDR3. The germline CDR1 and CDR2 sequences are LGHNT and FRNRAP. The CDR3 region has the DNA TGTGCTAGTGCCTTCCGTGATCAGCCCCAGCATTTT. Protein product: CASAFRDQPQHF. Full variable domain (remainder filled in from reference TRBV12-5 and TRBJ1-5): DARVTQTPRHKVTEMGQEVTMRCQPILGHNTVFWYRQTMMQGLELLAYFRNRAPLDDSGMPKDRFSAEMPDATLATLKIQPSEPRDSAVYFCASAFRDQPQHFGDGTRLSIL.

J is TRBJ2-3 and V is TRBV25-1, with 7 bases that match TRBD1. Trimming removed 2 bases from V and 7 bases from J; junction bases left unmatched: 9. Germline V gene data show CDR1 as MGHDK and CDR2 as SYGVNS. The CDR3 has 15 residues. The CDR3 region is CASSEGTASWNTQYF. CDR3 nucleotide sequence: TGTGCCAGCAGTGAAGGGACAGCTTCTTGGAATACGCAGTATTTT.

This chain connects TRBV30 to TRBJ1-4; no definite D call. The ends were cut back, 0 bases at V and 8 bases at J, with 16 bases in the middle. Per the germline V gene, CDR1 is GTSNPN and CDR2 is SVGIG (reference sequence). CDR3 length: 15 amino acids. The CDR3 protein is CAWSVLGGRGEKLFF. DNA of the CDR3: TGTGCCTGGAGTGTATTAGGTGGCAGAGGGGAAAAACTGTTTTTT. Based on the CDR3 plus reference TRBV30 and TRBJ1-4, the full variable domain is SQTIHQWPATLVQPVGSPLSLECTVEGTSNPNLYWYRQAAGRGLQLLFYSVGIGQISSEVPQNLSASRPQDRQFILSSKKLLLSDSGFYLCAWSVLGGRGEKLFFGSGTQLSVL.

This rearrangement joins TRBV21-1 to TRBJ1-3; the table gives TRBD1 as D, unverified against the DNA. TRBV21-1 counts as a pseudogene. The CDR3 sequence is 19 residues long. In DNA form, the CDR3 reads TGTGCCAGCAGCAATTGGGACAGGGGATTAATGTTCTCTGGAAACACCATATATTTT. It specifies CASSNWDRGLMFSGNTIYF.